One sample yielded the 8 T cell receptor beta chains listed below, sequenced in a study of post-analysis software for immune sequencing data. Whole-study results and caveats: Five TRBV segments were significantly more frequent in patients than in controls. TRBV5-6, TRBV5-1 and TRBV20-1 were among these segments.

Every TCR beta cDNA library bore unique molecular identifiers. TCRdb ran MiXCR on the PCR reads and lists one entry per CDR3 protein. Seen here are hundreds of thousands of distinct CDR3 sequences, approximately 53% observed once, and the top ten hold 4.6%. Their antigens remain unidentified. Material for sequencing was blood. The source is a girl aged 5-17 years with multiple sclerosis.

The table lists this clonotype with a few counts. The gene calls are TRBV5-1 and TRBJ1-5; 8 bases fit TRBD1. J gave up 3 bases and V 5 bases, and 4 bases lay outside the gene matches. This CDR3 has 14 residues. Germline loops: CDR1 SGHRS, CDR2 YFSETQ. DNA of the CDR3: TGCGCCAGCAGGCCGGACAGGGACAATCAGCCCCAGCATTTT. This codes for CASRPDRDNQPQHF.

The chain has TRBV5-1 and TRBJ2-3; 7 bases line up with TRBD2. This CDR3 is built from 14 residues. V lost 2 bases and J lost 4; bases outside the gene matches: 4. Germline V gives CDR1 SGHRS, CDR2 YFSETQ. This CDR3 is CASSFPGGADTQYF. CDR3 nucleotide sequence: TGCGCCAGCAGCTTCCCGGGAGGCGCAGATACGCAGTATTTT.

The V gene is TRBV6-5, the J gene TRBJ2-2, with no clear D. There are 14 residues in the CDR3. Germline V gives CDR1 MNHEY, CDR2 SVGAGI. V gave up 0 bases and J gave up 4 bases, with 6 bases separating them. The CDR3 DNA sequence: TGTGCCAGCAGTTACTCGTACAGCACCGGGGAGCTGTTTTTT. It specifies CASSYSYSTGELFF.

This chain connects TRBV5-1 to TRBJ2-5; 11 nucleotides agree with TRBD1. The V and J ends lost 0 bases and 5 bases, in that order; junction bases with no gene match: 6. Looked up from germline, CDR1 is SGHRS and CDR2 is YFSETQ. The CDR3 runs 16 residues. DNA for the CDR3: TGCGCCAGCAGCTTGGCTCGGACAGGGGGCGCGGAGACCCAGTACTTC. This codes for CASSLARTGGAETQYF.

The chain's CDR3 is CASTRAGSTDTQYF. DNA for the CDR3: TGTGCCAGTACCAGGGCAGGGAGCACAGATACGCAGTATTTT. The V and J genes are TRBV19 and TRBJ2-3; possibly TRBD1 for D (5 bases). CDR1 LNHDA and CDR2 SQIVND come from the germline V gene (reference sequence). V was shortened by 7 bases and J by 0 bases, with 11 bases between the two germline ends. The CDR3 sequence is 14 residues long.

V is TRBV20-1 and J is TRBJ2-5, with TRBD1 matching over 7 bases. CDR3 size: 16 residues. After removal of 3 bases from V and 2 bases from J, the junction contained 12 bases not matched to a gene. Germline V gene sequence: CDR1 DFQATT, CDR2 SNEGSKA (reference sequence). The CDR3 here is CSASGLRGQQQETQYF. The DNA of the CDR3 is TGCAGTGCTAGTGGTCTCCGGGGACAGCAACAAGAGACCCAGTACTTC.

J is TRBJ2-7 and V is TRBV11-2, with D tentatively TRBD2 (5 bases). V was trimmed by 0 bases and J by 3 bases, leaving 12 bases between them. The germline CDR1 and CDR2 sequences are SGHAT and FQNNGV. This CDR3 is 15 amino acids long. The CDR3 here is CASSLDSASSYEQYF. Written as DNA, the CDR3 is TGTGCCAGCAGCTTAGATTCGGCTAGCAGCTACGAGCAGTACTTC.

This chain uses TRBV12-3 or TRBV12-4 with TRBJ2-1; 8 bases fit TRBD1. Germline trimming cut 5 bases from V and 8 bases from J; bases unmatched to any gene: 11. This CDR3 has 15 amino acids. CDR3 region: CASSVYQGAKYEQFF. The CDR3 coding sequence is TGTGCCAGCAGTGTCTACCAGGGGGCTAAATATGAGCAGTTCTTC.